The entry below gives a single TCR beta chain sequence along with its context. What it binds is unknown. Sequencing ends 3 residues short of the CDR3 end; the germline J gene provides the rest. There are 14 residues in the CDR3. Germline V gene lookup returns CDR1 SGHTA and CDR2 FQGNSA. The sample is drawn from a study of T cell clonality in common variable immunodeficiency. Clones were sequenced by immunoSEQ multiplex PCR, and TCRdb holds only the in-frame ones, with some missing. The repertoire shows 10,000 to 13,000 clones, none seen only once; the top ten take approximately 6%. Study conclusions and caveats: CVID subjects had higher TCRbeta clonality than healthy controls, most marked in about a third. Common variable immunodeficiency TCR beta sequences reportedly had fewer deletions and N-nucleotide insertions. Repertoire-complication correlations in CVID were limited by patient heterogeneity.

Patients had low serum IgG, IgA and/or IgM and specific antibody deficiency. The specimen was peripheral blood mononuclear cells. The TCR sequence derives from a human donor with common variable immunodeficiency. The chain couples TRBV7-2 to TRBJ1-1; D is ambiguous. Here the CDR3 reads CASSLAQEFAEAFF. The CDR3 bases that were read are TGTGCCAGCAGCTTAGCGCAGGAGTTTGCAGAA.